Here is one T cell receptor (beta chain) with its context. The antigen is undetermined. The sample comes from a study of OX40 agonist ivuxolimab in advanced cancers. About the research overall: From about 23 to 85 years was the age range, with a mean of about 56 years, and around 80% were male.

Whole-study findings and limits: The study found that CD8+ T cells averaged more expanded clones than CD4+. Clonal expansion was among the lowest in partial responders at 0.1-3.0 mg/kg, especially CD8+. The study did not work out the antigen specificity of the expanded peripheral T cells.

V dropped 2 bases and J dropped 4 bases, with 8 bases sitting between them. The CDR3 has 13 residues. Germline CDR1 is MDHEN and CDR2 is SYDVKM. Sequenced by immunoSEQ multiplex PCR; TCRdb stores in-frame clones only, minus some. Among some 40,000 clones listed, 85% to 90% were seen once. This clonotype was obtained from an adult with an advanced solid tumor such as melanoma, head and neck, liver or kidney cancer. The source material was CD4+ or CD8+ T cells sorted from blood, sampled in a trial of the OX40 agonist ivuxolimab. The chain employs TRBV28 and TRBJ1-2; weak D call: TRBD1 (5 bases). The CDR3 spells CASSLAGFYGYTF. CDR3 coding DNA: TGTGCCAGCAGTTTAGCAGGGTTCTATGGCTACACCTTC.